This record looks at one T cell receptor beta chain sequence and its context. This CDR3 contains 14 residues. Germline V gene lookup returns CDR1 SGHDN and CDR2 FVKESK. The germline V and J ends were trimmed by 3 bases and 3 bases, with 8 bases remaining between them. As handled by the study authors: Amplification from reference gene primers served as the basis for estimated nucleated cell counts. The table came from immunoSEQ multiplex PCR; TCRdb's copy has only in-frame clones and leaves some out. From that table come the V and J calls and clone size; the DNA was used to work out D and trimming. This table holds more than 90,000 clones, about 92% found once. This record belongs to a study of blood T cell repertoires in COVID-19. The wider study: There were acute and convalescent COVID-19 samples, and they came from the United States, Italy and Spain.

This sequence originates from a man aged 45-65 years with active COVID-19. Sequencing was done on a sample of peripheral blood. The rearrangement joins TRBV14 to TRBJ2-2; possibly TRBD2 for D (5 bases). CDR3 bases: TGTGCCAGCAGCCATCAGAGGGACACCGGGGAGCTGTTTTTT. Protein sequence: CASSHQRDTGELFF.